Listed below are T cell receptor beta chains from one sample, sequenced in a study of radiotherapy plus CTLA-4 blockade in lung cancer. TCRdb's table, derived via immunoSEQ multiplex PCR, lists solely in-frame clones and lacks some. The data contain around 45,000 clones, 55% to 80% of them singletons. This specimen was peripheral blood, taken from a patient treated with radiotherapy plus ipilimumab. Receptor source: a human donor with non-small cell lung cancer who had a partial response to radiotherapy plus ipilimumab. Both conserved end residues are part of each CDR3.

>TRBV7-2|16|TRBJ2-3
CASSLGISGRTDTQYF
>TRBV27|14|TRBJ1-4
CASSRGGWGEKLFF
>TRBV5-1|15|TRBJ2-3
CASSLGSGSTDTQYF
>TRBV7-8|12|TRBJ1-3
CASSWDRLTIYF
>TRBV19|18|TRBJ1-2
CASWGRGDRARGNYGYTF
>TRBV5-6|12|TRBJ2-1
CASSFSPGLALF
>TRBV14|16|TRBJ1-4
CASSQEGEDTNEKLFF
>TRBV27|13|TRBJ2-7
CASSPFRGGEQYF
>TRBV7-9|18|TRBJ2-1
CASSPGLAGDLGGNEQFF
>TRBV18|14|TRBJ1-5
CASSTRDSNQPQHF
>TRBV7-2|13|TRBJ1-6
CAGSRGPNSPLHF
>TRBV9|16|TRBJ2-3
CASSVDGGGGRDTQYF
>TRBV9|14|TRBJ2-5
CASSVGTGQETQYF
>TRBV29-1|13|TRBJ2-1
CSVDGQGYNEQFF
>TRBV2|14|TRBJ1-2
CASRPGQPPYGYTF
>TRBV30|13|TRBJ2-1
CAWSVTGHNEQFF
>TRBV7-2|15|TRBJ1-5
CASSFSPLSNQPQHF
>TRBV9|16|TRBJ2-2
CASSVGWTSVTGELFF
>TRBV5-4|16|TRBJ1-3
CASSETPATSGNTIYF
>TRBV5-6|11|TRBJ2-1
CASSLYDEQFF
>TRBV4-2|14|TRBJ2-1
CASSQDRGYNEQFF
>TRBV4-3|17|TRBJ1-4
CASSQESGARLPEKLFF